These 18 T cell receptor beta chains share one sample of origin, sequenced in a study of T-cell reconstitution after alpha-beta-depleted transplantation in children. Unique molecular identifiers featured in how the TCRbeta library was prepared. MiXCR, applied by TCRdb to the PCR reads, yields one record per CDR3 protein. The table lists over 400,000 distinct CDR3 sequences, about 45% of them singletons. Specimen: PBMCs, collected before TCRalphabeta/CD19-depleted stem cell transplant. The receptors shown here come from a girl aged 2-10 years with aplastic anemia, due to receive a stem cell transplant.

J is TRBJ2-3 and V is TRBV7-6, with 8 bases identical to TRBD1. This CDR3 region has 13 residues. The germline V gene encodes CDR1 SGHVS and CDR2 FNYEAQ. The junction had 1 base not matched to a gene; V was cut back by 4 bases and J by 4 bases. The CDR3 sequence is CASSSDRADTQYF. The CDR3 DNA reads TGTGCCAGCAGCTCGGACAGGGCAGATACGCAGTATTTT.

This clonotype was seen ten or more times. V is TRBV4-2 and J is TRBJ2-3; D is unclear. Germline loops: CDR1 LGHNA, CDR2 YNFKEQ. V was clipped by 6 bases and J by 4 bases, with 23 bases between them. This CDR3 is built from 17 residues. The CDR3 DNA sequence: TGTGCCAGCAGACTATCTGTGGCCCATCAAGGCGCAGATACGCAGTATTTT. This codes for CASRLSVAHQGADTQYF.

In this sample, this clonotype turned up a few times. The chain employs TRBV20-1 and TRBJ2-3; D remains unclear. Germline CDR1 is DFQATT and CDR2 is SNEGSKA (reference sequence). Trimming left V 4 bases short and J 4 bases short, with 3 bases between. The CDR3 covers 10 residues. The CDR3: CSATPDTQYF. DNA for the CDR3: TGCAGTGCTACACCAGATACGCAGTATTTT.

The chain combines TRBV5-1 with TRBJ2-3; D is undetermined. Germline V CDR1 and CDR2: SGHRS, YFSETQ. CDR3 length: 13 residues. Trimming cost V 3 bases and J 6 bases, with 11 bases left between them. The chain's CDR3 is CASSSNVGDTQYF. CDR3 nucleotides: TGCGCCAGCAGCTCAAACGTGGGGGATACGCAGTATTTT.

The rearrangement uses TRBV20-1 and TRBJ1-2; D is unresolved. The CDR3 loop spans 13 amino acids. V shed 3 bases and J shed 1 base, with 9 bases lying between them. From germline, CDR1 is DFQATT and CDR2 SNEGSKA (reference sequence). CDR3 in DNA: TGCAGTGCTAGGTACCCAAATAACTATGGCTACACCTTC. Encoded protein: CSARYPNNYGYTF.

This clonotype appeared many times. V and J are TRBV6-1 and TRBJ1-1; D unresolved. The CDR3 spans 13 residues. With 4 bases removed from V and 1 base from J, the gap between germline ends came to 7 bases. Germline V gives CDR1 MNHNS, CDR2 SASEGT. For the CDR3, the DNA is TGTGCCAGCAGTGCCTCAGGGAACACTGAAGCTTTCTTT. Translated, it gives CASSASGNTEAFF.

The chain carries TRBV7-9 and TRBJ2-1; no clear D. Germline lookup yields CDR1 SEHNR and CDR2 FQNEAQ (reference sequence). With 5 bases removed from V and 0 bases from J, the gap between germline ends came to 17 bases. This CDR3 is built from 17 residues. CDR3 nucleotide sequence: TGTGCCAGCAGCCTTTCATTGACTCACGCCTCCTACAATGAGCAGTTCTTC. Residues: CASSLSLTHASYNEQFF.

The chain uses TRBV19 and TRBJ2-1; TRBD1 matches 11 bases. The ends lost 5 bases at V and 10 bases at J; junction bases unmatched: 10. The length of the CDR3 is 15 residues. Germline CDR1 reads LNHDA; CDR2 reads SQIVND (reference sequence). Written as DNA, the CDR3 is TGTGCCAGTAGTTACCGGGACAGGGGGTCCAGGGAGCAGTTCTTC. Residues: CASSYRDRGSREQFF.

This chain joins TRBV28 and TRBJ2-5, with 12 positions matching TRBD1. This CDR3 has 15 amino acids. Trimming removed 4 bases from V and 4 bases from J; junction bases left unmatched: 4. From germline, CDR1 is MDHEN and CDR2 SYDVKM. The CDR3 DNA follows: TGTGCCAGCAGTTATAGGGACAGGGGGCCAGAGACCCAGTACTTC. It translates to CASSYRDRGPETQYF.

This clonotype was found many times. The gene calls are TRBV2 and TRBJ1-5; no definite D call. Germline CDR1 and CDR2: SNHLY and FYNNEI. Trimming took off 5 bases at V and 0 bases at J, with 11 bases between the two ends. This CDR3 comprises 15 residues. This CDR3 reads CASSRDNYSNQPQHF. The CDR3 coding sequence is TGTGCCAGCAGTAGGGATAACTATAGCAATCAGCCCCAGCATTTT.

The table lists this clonotype with a few counts. The chain has TRBV5-1 and TRBJ2-5, with D tentatively TRBD1 (5 bases). The CDR3 is 14 amino acids. The V end lost 0 bases, the J end lost 5 bases, and 11 bases lay between the germline ends. In germline, CDR1 is SGHRS, CDR2 YFSETQ. The CDR3 DNA is TGCGCCAGCAGCTTGGGGGGCGCCCACGAGACCCAGTACTTC. Its translation: CASSLGGAHETQYF.

This clonotype was counted at least ten times. The V gene is TRBV12-3 or TRBV12-4, the J gene TRBJ2-7; D gene unclear. V dropped 7 bases and J dropped 2 bases, with 12 bases sitting between them. The CDR3 has 13 residues. The CDR3 region has the DNA TGTGCCAGCACCCACTCCCAAACCTACGAGCAGTACTTC. Its protein product is CASTHSQTYEQYF.

In this sample, this clonotype turned up a few times. V and J are TRBV6-2 or TRBV6-3 and TRBJ2-3, with D possibly being TRBD2 (6 bases). The V end was cut by 8 bases, the J end by 2 bases, with 14 bases between. The CDR3 is 14 residues long. Germline loops: CDR1 MNHEY, CDR2 SVGEGT. CDR3: CASRRAGHTDTQYF. Written as DNA, the CDR3 is TGTGCCAGCCGGCGGGCGGGGCACACAGATACGCAGTATTTT.

V is TRBV5-6 and J is TRBJ2-5, with a possible D match to TRBD2 (6 bases). CDR1 is SGHDT, CDR2 YYEEEE, per germline. The CDR3 is made up of 12 amino acids. The V gene lost 4 bases and the J gene lost 8 bases, with 12 bases spanning the gap. The CDR3 reads CASSGSGETQYF. The CDR3 nucleotides read TGTGCCAGCAGCGGATCGGGGGAAACCCAGTACTTC. Looking up the rest from reference TRBV5-6 and TRBJ2-5 gives the full variable domain: DAGVTQSPTHLIKTRGQQVTLRCSPKSGHDTVSWYQQALGQGPQFIFQYYEEEERQRGNFPDRFSGHQFPNYSSELNVNALLLGDSALYLCASSGSGETQYFGPGTRLLVL.

This clonotype was observed a few times. The chain employs TRBV29-1 and TRBJ1-2; D remains unclear. The germline V and J ends were trimmed by 0 bases and 8 bases, with 4 bases remaining between them. The CDR3 runs 10 residues. The germline V gene has CDR1 SQVTM and CDR2 ANQGSEA. The DNA for the CDR3 is TGCAGCGTTGAAGAAGGCGGCTACACCTTC. Its translation is CSVEEGGYTF. Variable domain in full (rest from reference TRBV29-1 and TRBJ1-2): SAVISQKPSRDICQRGTSLTIQCQVDSQVTMMFWYRQQPGQSLTLIATANQGSEATYESGFVIDKFPISRPNLTFSTLTVSNMSPEDSSIYLCSVEEGGYTFGSGTRLTVV.

CDR3 sequence reads: CASSTSSGLGDEQFF. The CDR3 DNA reads as TGTGCCAGCAGCACCTCAAGTGGCCTAGGGGATGAGCAGTTCTTC. This chain uses TRBV4-2 with TRBJ2-1, with D perhaps TRBD1 (5 bases). V shed 5 bases and J shed 8 bases, with 19 bases lying between them. CDR1 and CDR2 from the germline V gene are LGHNA and YNFKEQ. The CDR3 covers 15 residues.

This sequence joins TRBV5-1 and TRBJ1-2, with 8 bases that match TRBD1. Germline values: CDR1 SGHRS, CDR2 YFSETQ. V lost 0 bases to trimming and J lost 8 bases; unmatched junction nucleotides: 3. This CDR3 contains 13 residues. For the CDR3, the DNA is TGCGCCAGCAGCTTGGGACAGGGGCACGGCTACACCTTC. It specifies CASSLGQGHGYTF. The full variable domain, its missing parts supplied by reference TRBV5-1 and TRBJ1-2, is KAGVTQTPRYLIKTRGQQVTLSCSPISGHRSVSWYQQTPGQGLQFLFEYFSETQRNKGNFPGRFSGRQFSNSRSEMNVSTLELGDSALYLCASSLGQGHGYTFGSGTRLTVV.

The rearrangement joins TRBV11-2 to TRBJ1-5, with 12 bases matching TRBD1. The junction had 10 bases not matched to a gene; V was cut back by 8 bases and J by 5 bases. Germline CDR1 reads SGHAT; CDR2 reads FQNNGV. CDR3 length: 16 residues. The CDR3, as DNA: TGTGCCAGCTCCGGCGGGGGACAGGGGGCTGATCAGCCCCAGCATTTT. Its translation: CASSGGGQGADQPQHF.